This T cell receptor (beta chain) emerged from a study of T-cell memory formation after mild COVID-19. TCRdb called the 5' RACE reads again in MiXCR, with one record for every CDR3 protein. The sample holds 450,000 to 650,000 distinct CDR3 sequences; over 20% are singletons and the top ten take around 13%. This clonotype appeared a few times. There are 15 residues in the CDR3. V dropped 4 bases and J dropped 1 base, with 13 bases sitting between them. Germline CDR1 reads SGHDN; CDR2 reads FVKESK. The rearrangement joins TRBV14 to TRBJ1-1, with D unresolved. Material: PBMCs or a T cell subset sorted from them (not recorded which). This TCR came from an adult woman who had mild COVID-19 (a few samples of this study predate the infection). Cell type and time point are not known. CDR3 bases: TGTGCCAGCAGCCCCCTAACATCACGGAACACTGAAGCTTTCTTT. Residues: CASSPLTSRNTEAFF.